This TCR beta chain emerged from a study of regulatory T cells in long-lasting Graves disease. The CDR3 totals 14 residues. Germline-derived CDR1 and CDR2 are SGHVS and FQNEAQ. Trimming shortened V by 5 bases and J by 1 base, and 11 bases separated the two germline ends. This clonotype was found many times. Stated time point: persistent/refractory GD, antithyroid drugs over 5 years with positive TRAb. From RNA extracted from PBMCs, the TCR library was made. Investigators prepared the TCR beta libraries by applying iRepertoire HTBI primers and Arm-PCR of CDR3 regions. TCRdb ran MiXCR on the multiplex PCR reads and lists one entry per CDR3 protein. The sample consists of around 460,000 distinct CDR3 sequences, approximately 23% of them appearing once.

Source: peripheral blood mononuclear cells (PBMCs), taken when the disease was refractory, from a patient treated with antithyroid drugs. This chain joins TRBV7-8 and TRBJ1-1, with D possibly TRBD1 on 5 matching bases. The TCR comes from a female donor with Graves disease. For the CDR3, the DNA is TGTGCCAGCAGCGGGGCGGGCGCGAACACTGAAGCTTTCTTT. This encodes CASSGAGANTEAFF.